These 8 T cell receptor beta chains share one sample of origin, sequenced in a study of Graves' ophthalmopathy and Graves' hyperthyroidism. Amplification of TCR beta CDR3 regions used RNA transcripts. After a first-round RT-PCR with HTBI primers, a second-round multiplex PCR was run. TCRdb reprocessed the multiplex PCR reads via MiXCR and lists one record per CDR3 protein. The sample carries over a million distinct CDR3 sequences, less than 45% recorded once. Material for sequencing was peripheral blood or thyroid tissue (not recorded which). The origin of the receptors is an adult man with Graves' hyperthyroidism.

The table lists this clonotype with a few counts. V gene TRBV5-4 combines with J gene TRBJ2-5; possible D gene TRBD1, 6 bases. The germline gives CDR1 SGHNT, CDR2 YYREEE (reference sequence). The CDR3 is 15 residues long. V shed 0 bases and J shed 1 base, with 10 bases lying between them. CDR3 in amino acids: CASSLAGQAQETQYF. The CDR3 DNA sequence: TGTGCCAGCAGCTTGGCGGGACAAGCCCAAGAGACCCAGTACTTC.

The V and J genes are TRBV3-1 and TRBJ2-5; TRBD1 matches at 7 bases. The CDR3 extends over 15 amino acids. Germline loops: CDR1 LGHDT, CDR2 YNNKEL (reference sequence). V was pared by 5 bases and J by 2 bases, with 8 bases of the junction left unmatched. The CDR3 nucleotides read TGTGCCAGCAGCATCTGGACAGGCCATCAAGAGACCCAGTACTTC. Protein product: CASSIWTGHQETQYF.

Remarks on this clonotype: The junction and the germline gene differ at one end; a read error may be behind it. The chain combines TRBV10-2 with TRBJ2-7; TRBD1 matches 8 bases. The CDR3 consists of 14 residues. Germline CDR1 WSHSY, CDR2 SAAADI. CDR3 nucleotide sequence: TGTGCCAGCAGTAATGGACAGGGTACCTACGAGCAGTACTTC. Translation gives CASSNGQGTYEQYF.

About this clonotype: A read error may be the cause here, since a much bigger clone is one base away. J is TRBJ2-5 and V is TRBV2; D tentatively fits TRBD1 or TRBD2 (6 bases each). In germline, CDR1 is SNHLY, CDR2 FYNNEI. Trimming shortened V by 2 bases and J by 5 bases, and 12 bases separated the two germline ends. The CDR3 totals 14 residues. The CDR3 region has the DNA TGTGCCAGCAGTGAACGACGAGGGGGGGAGACCCAGTACTTC. Encoded protein: CASSERRGGETQYF.

The sample holds a few counts of this clonotype. The rearrangement uses TRBV28 and TRBJ1-2; D is possibly TRBD1 (5 bases). The V gene lost 6 bases and the J gene lost 8 bases, with 16 bases spanning the gap. CDR1 is MDHEN and CDR2 is SYDVKM in the germline V gene. The CDR3 contains 13 residues. CDR3 amino acids: CASSLAGMSGYTF. Here the CDR3 DNA reads TGTGCCAGCAGCCTGGCAGGGATGAGCGGCTACACCTTC.

The V gene is TRBV7-9, the J gene TRBJ1-1; no definite D call. This CDR3 contains 14 residues. The V end lost 1 base, the J end lost 3 bases, and 9 bases lay between the germline ends. In germline, CDR1 is SEHNR, CDR2 FQNEAQ (reference sequence). The CDR3 DNA follows: TGTGCCAGCAGCTTAGGCCAGTGGGACACTGAAGCTTTCTTT. As protein: CASSLGQWDTEAFF.

This clonotype occurred many times. This rearrangement joins TRBV29-1 to TRBJ1-2; D might be TRBD1 (6 bases). CDR3 length equals 13 residues. Germline V gene sequence: CDR1 SQVTM, CDR2 ANQGSEA. The V end was cut by 7 bases, the J end by 4 bases, with 16 bases between. The DNA of the CDR3 is TGCAGCGCTAGGAACAGGGTGGGCTATGGCTACACCTTC. As protein: CSARNRVGYGYTF. The complete variable domain, with remaining parts taken from reference TRBV29-1 and TRBJ1-2, reads SAVISQKPSRDICQRGTSLTIQCQVDSQVTMMFWYRQQPGQSLTLIATANQGSEATYESGFVIDKFPISRPNLTFSTLTVSNMSPEDSSIYLCSARNRVGYGYTFGSGTRLTVV.

This clonotype has at least ten counts. The rearrangement uses TRBV6-5 and TRBJ1-6, with D tentatively TRBD1 (6 bases). CDR3 size: 16 residues. Germline CDR1 is MNHEY and CDR2 is SVGAGI. The V gene lost 4 bases and the J gene lost 7 bases, with 17 bases spanning the gap. The CDR3 bases are TGTGCCAGCAGTTTACAGGGTTCGGGAGGGAATTCACCCCTCCACTTT. It specifies CASSLQGSGGNSPLHF.